A single sample is the source of the 17 T cell receptor beta chains below, sequenced in a study of blood T cell repertoires in COVID-19 (dated by TCRdb to 2019 to 2021). To prepare the library, the immunoSEQ multiplex PCR assay was applied. TCRdb provides this immuneACCESS table in a form limited to in-frame rearrangements. Some clones are lacking; in checked studies, under half of them reflect an unresolved V gene, and why the rest are absent is not known. This sample has over 200,000 clones in its table, and more than 80% of those were observed once. Around 9% of the sample goes to the ten largest clones. Sequencing was done on a sample of PBMCs or T cells enriched from blood (not recorded which). These receptors all stem from a man in his forties who had recovered from COVID-19.

This CDR3 reads CASSPAGGPNGSPLHF. The CDR3 region has the DNA TGCGCCAGCAGTCCTGCAGGGGGGCCTAATGGTTCACCCCTCCACTTT. This chain uses TRBV5-1 with TRBJ1-6; 7 bases line up with TRBD1. The CDR3 covers 16 residues. CDR1 is SGHRS, CDR2 YFSETQ, per germline. V shed 5 bases and J 9 bases; nucleotides not matched to a gene: 14. The full variable domain, in which reference TRBV5-1 and TRBJ1-6 provide the parts outside the CDR3, is KAGVTQTPRYLIKTRGQQVTLSCSPISGHRSVSWYQQTPGQGLQFLFEYFSETQRNKGNFPGRFSGRQFSNSRSEMNVSTLELGDSALYLCASSPAGGPNGSPLHFGNGTRLTVT.

Only one count was recorded for this clone. The chain links TRBV11-2 to TRBJ2-1; 7 bases map to TRBD2. CDR1 and CDR2 from the germline V gene are SGHAT and FQNNGV. The V gene end was trimmed by 4 bases and the J gene end by 4 bases; junction bases not matched to a gene: 10. The CDR3 is made up of 16 amino acids. The CDR3 loop reads CASSYGRERWYNEQFF. CDR3 nucleotides: TGTGCCAGCAGCTACGGGCGGGAGCGTTGGTACAATGAGCAGTTCTTC.

The genes are TRBV2 and TRBJ1-1; 11 bases match TRBD1. V lost 5 bases and J lost 5; bases outside the gene matches: 7. Germline V gene data show CDR1 as SNHLY and CDR2 as FYNNEI. This CDR3 contains 15 residues. Here the CDR3 DNA reads TGTGCCAGCAGTCCGGACAGGGGGCGTGGAACTGAAGCTTTCTTT. It specifies CASSPDRGRGTEAFF.

This rearrangement joins TRBV11-2 to TRBJ1-2, with D unresolved. The CDR3 extends over 13 amino acids. CDR1 SGHAT and CDR2 FQNNGV come from the germline V gene. Trimming removed 0 bases at V and 7 bases at J, with 9 bases between. The CDR3 DNA sequence: TGTGCCAGCAGCTTAGATAGAGCCGTTGGCTACACCTTC. Translation gives CASSLDRAVGYTF. Variable domain in full (rest from reference TRBV11-2 and TRBJ1-2): EAGVAQSPRYKIIEKRQSVAFWCNPISGHATLYWYQQILGQGPKLLIQFQNNGVVDDSQLPKDRFSAERLKGVDSTLKIQPAKLEDSAVYLCASSLDRAVGYTFGSGTRLTVV.

This chain connects TRBV2 to TRBJ2-3; the D gene is possibly TRBD2 (6 bases). V was pared by 10 bases and J by 4 bases, with 9 bases between. Germline V gene lookup returns CDR1 SNHLY and CDR2 FYNNEI. The CDR3 consists of 11 residues. The CDR3 is CANRRADTQYF. The CDR3 bases are TGTGCCAACAGGAGGGCAGATACGCAGTATTTT. The whole variable domain, remainder taken from reference TRBV2 and TRBJ2-3, is EPEVTQTPSHQVTQMGQEVILRCVPISNHLYFYWYRQILGQKVEFLVSFYNNEISEKSEIFDDQFSVERPDGSNFTLKIRSTKLEDSAMYFCANRRADTQYFGPGTRLTVL.

The V call is TRBV7-3, the J call TRBJ2-3; 9 nucleotides match TRBD1. The J segment lost 2 bases and the V segment lost 5 bases, leaving 8 bases of the junction unmatched. Germline V gene lookup returns CDR1 SGHTA and CDR2 FQGTGA. The CDR3 is 16 residues long. CDR3 amino acids: CASSPQGALNTDTQYF. The DNA of the CDR3 is TGTGCCAGCAGCCCACAGGGGGCGCTTAACACAGATACGCAGTATTTT.

The V and J genes are TRBV5-6 and TRBJ1-2; D is uncertain. Between the trimmed V and J ends, which lost 4 bases and 1 base, there was a span of 14 bases. The CDR3 runs to 15 residues. Germline V gives CDR1 SGHDT, CDR2 YYEEEE. The DNA of the CDR3 is TGTGCCAGCAGCCACCCCAGCGGGCTTAACTATGGCTACACCTTC. The encoded protein is CASSHPSGLNYGYTF. Looking up the rest from reference TRBV5-6 and TRBJ1-2 gives the full variable domain: DAGVTQSPTHLIKTRGQQVTLRCSPKSGHDTVSWYQQALGQGPQFIFQYYEEEERQRGNFPDRFSGHQFPNYSSELNVNALLLGDSALYLCASSHPSGLNYGYTFGSGTRLTVV.

Of note for this clone: The junction and the germline gene differ at one end; a read error may be behind it. V is TRBV12-3 or TRBV12-4 and J is TRBJ2-1; D unresolved. There are 12 residues in the CDR3. The CDR3 region is CASSLISPSQVF. The CDR3 nucleotides are TGTGCCAGCAGTTTAATCTCGCCCTCTCAGGTCTTC.

The chain links TRBV19 to TRBJ1-1; 12 bases match TRBD1. After removal of 0 bases from V and 10 bases from J, the junction contained 6 bases not matched to a gene. The CDR3 covers 15 residues. Germline V lookup: CDR1 LNHDA, CDR2 SQIVND (reference sequence). In DNA, the CDR3 is TGTGCCAGTAGTATAGACCCGGGACAGGGGGCAGGAGCTTTCTTT. Its translation: CASSIDPGQGAGAFF.

V usage is TRBV27 and J usage is TRBJ1-6; possibly TRBD1 for D (6 bases). This CDR3 comprises 14 residues. Germline-derived CDR1 and CDR2 are MNHEY and SMNVEV (reference sequence). The germline V and J ends were trimmed by 5 bases and 5 bases, with 10 bases remaining between them. The CDR3 nucleotides read TGTGCCAGCAGTAGGTGGACAGATAATTCACCCCTCCACTTT. Its protein product is CASSRWTDNSPLHF.

This chain joins TRBV14 and TRBJ2-1, with TRBD2 matching over 11 bases. The CDR3 sequence is 16 residues long. The germline gives CDR1 SGHDN, CDR2 FVKESK. J gave up 6 bases and V 5 bases, and 9 bases lay outside the gene matches. CDR3 sequence: CASSGRGTSGSNEQFF. CDR3 bases: TGTGCCAGCAGCGGAAGGGGGACTAGCGGCTCCAATGAGCAGTTCTTC. The complete variable domain, with remaining parts taken from reference TRBV14 and TRBJ2-1, reads EAGVTQFPSHSVIEKGQTVTLRCDPISGHDNLYWYRRVMGKEIKFLLHFVKESKQDESGMPNNRFLAERTGGTYSTLKVQPAELEDSGVYFCASSGRGTSGSNEQFFGPGTRLTVL.

V and J are TRBV29-1 and TRBJ1-2; D remains ambiguous. The germline V gene encodes CDR1 SQVTM and CDR2 ANQGSEA. The CDR3 is 12 residues long. Trimming cost V 6 bases and J 5 bases, with 13 bases left between them. CDR3 region: CSVAQLTYGYTF. The CDR3 coding sequence is TGCAGCGTCGCTCAGCTGACTTATGGCTACACCTTC.

The genes are TRBV7-8 and TRBJ2-7; D might be TRBD2 (6 bases). The germline gives CDR1 SGHVS, CDR2 FQNEAQ. The length of the CDR3 is 15 residues. The V gene lost 9 bases and the J gene lost 3 bases, with 21 bases spanning the gap. The CDR3 is CASSIYPSEGYEQYF. CDR3 nucleotide sequence: TGTGCCAGTTCTATCTACCCTAGCGAGGGCTACGAGCAGTACTTC.

This rearrangement joins TRBV5-1 to TRBJ2-7; TRBD1 agrees at 7 bases. V shed 4 bases, J shed 1 base, and the junction held 11 bases outside the gene matches. The CDR3 totals 16 residues. Germline V CDR1 and CDR2: SGHRS, YFSETQ. The CDR3 region is CASSVNSGTASYEQYF. The DNA of the CDR3 is TGCGCCAGCAGCGTAAATTCCGGGACAGCTTCCTACGAGCAGTACTTC.

This chain links TRBV4-1 with TRBJ2-1; TRBD1 matches 7 bases. With 1 base clipped from V and 8 bases from J, the junction kept 14 bases outside the gene matches. This CDR3 region has 17 residues. The germline V gene encodes CDR1 MGHRA and CDR2 YSYEKL. The DNA for the CDR3 is TGCGCCAGCAGCCAAGTCCTCCGACCAGGGGGTGGGGATGAGCAGTTCTTC. Amino acids: CASSQVLRPGGGDEQFF.

A few counts support this clone. V gene TRBV14 combines with J gene TRBJ1-6; 11 bases are shared with TRBD1. With 4 bases clipped from V and 10 bases from J, the junction kept 12 bases outside the gene matches. Germline loops: CDR1 SGHDN, CDR2 FVKESK. The CDR3 runs 17 residues. CDR3 region: CASSRPGQGGIQSPLHF. The CDR3 nucleotides read TGTGCCAGCAGCCGCCCGGGACAGGGGGGAATCCAGTCACCCCTCCACTTT.

V usage is TRBV24-1 and J usage is TRBJ2-2, with 12 bases fitting TRBD2. V shed 4 bases and J 5 bases; nucleotides not matched to a gene: 7. CDR3 length: 17 residues. Germline loops: CDR1 KGHDR, CDR2 SFDVKD. In nucleotides, the CDR3 is TGTGCCACCAGTGACTGGACTAGCGGGATTGGGACCGGGGAGCTGTTTTTT. This codes for CATSDWTSGIGTGELFF.